This T cell receptor (beta chain) was sequenced during a study of blood T cell repertoires in COVID-19. Assay: immunoSEQ multiplex PCR; the TCRdb copy retains only in-frame clones and omits some. Of around 200,000 clones in the sample, around 80% are singletons; the top ten hold just over 8.5%. The CDR3 is 13 amino acids. The V segment lost 3 bases and the J segment 7 bases; nucleotides outside the gene matches: 3. From germline, CDR1 is MDHEN and CDR2 SYDVKM. The chain couples TRBV28 to TRBJ1-3, with 7 nucleotides matching TRBD1. The source of this sequence is a man aged 35-49 years with active or convalescent COVID-19. Sequenced input: peripheral blood. CDR3 nucleotides: TGTGCCAGCAGTTTTAGGGACAGTAACACCATATATTTT. Its protein is CASSFRDSNTIYF.